Listed here are 23 T cell receptor beta chains from one sample, sequenced in a study of identifying expanded T cells in peripheral blood. Data came from immunoSEQ multiplex PCR; TCRdb stores just in-frame clones and leaves some out. The sample comprises around 100,000 clones, 80% to 90% of which are singletons, and roughly 6% rests with the top ten. The sequencing sample was made of blood. The receptors originated from a person aged 18 to 75 in good health.

The gene calls are TRBV7-9 and TRBJ1-1, with D possibly matching TRBD1 (6 bases). CDR3 length equals 11 residues. Trimming took 1 base from V and 12 from J, leaving 9 bases between them. Germline V gene sequence: CDR1 SEHNR, CDR2 FQNEAQ (reference sequence). Written as DNA, the CDR3 is TGTGCCAGCAGCTTAGGCCAGGGGTCTTTCTTT. Protein sequence: CASSLGQGSFF. Full variable domain (rest looked up from reference TRBV7-9 and TRBJ1-1): DTGVSQNPRHKITKRGQNVTFRCDPISEHNRLYWYRQTLGQGPEFLTYFQNEAQLEKSRLLSDRFSAERPKGSFSTLEIQRTEQGDSAMYLCASSLGQGSFFGQGTRLTVV.

The V gene is TRBV11-3, the J gene TRBJ2-7, with D unresolved. CDR1 is SGHNT, CDR2 YENEEA, per germline. This CDR3 contains 12 residues. Trimming took 4 bases from V and 3 from J, leaving 7 bases between them. The CDR3 region is CASSSLDYEQYF. The CDR3 DNA sequence: TGTGCCAGCAGCTCCCTCGACTACGAGCAGTACTTC. Using reference TRBV11-3 and TRBJ2-7 for the parts outside the CDR3, the full variable domain is EAGVVQSPRYKIIEKKQPVAFWCNPISGHNTLYWYLQNLGQGPELLIRYENEEAVDDSQLPKDRFSAERLKGVDSTLKIQPAELGDSAVYLCASSSLDYEQYFGPGTRLTVT.

The V and J genes are TRBV7-8 and TRBJ1-2; TRBD1 matches at 7 bases. Germline V gene lookup returns CDR1 SGHVS and CDR2 FQNEAQ. The J segment lost 8 bases and the V segment lost 3 bases, leaving 9 bases of the junction unmatched. The CDR3 covers 14 residues. Here the CDR3 reads CASSFIQGNEGYTF. DNA of the CDR3: TGTGCCAGCAGCTTCATACAGGGGAACGAGGGCTACACCTTC.

The chain employs TRBV19 and TRBJ2-1; no clear D. This CDR3 comprises 11 residues. Germline V CDR1 and CDR2: LNHDA, SQIVND (reference sequence). V was trimmed by 7 bases and J by 14 bases, leaving 15 bases between them. In DNA, the CDR3 is TGTGCCAGTACTATCGGCAGTCTAAAGTTCTTC. Protein sequence: CASTIGSLKFF.

In this sample, this clone turned up once. This chain uses TRBV15 with TRBJ2-5, with 7 nucleotides matching TRBD2. The V and J ends lost 0 bases and 5 bases, in that order; junction bases with no gene match: 3. CDR3 size: 14 residues. The germline V gene encodes CDR1 LNHNV and CDR2 YYDKDF (reference sequence). CDR3 DNA: TGTGCCACCAGCAGAGATCGGCGGGGGGAGACCCAGTACTTC. Amino acids: CATSRDRRGETQYF.

The CDR3 protein is CASSLARGPREQYF. CDR3 nucleotides: TGTGCCAGCAGCTTAGCCAGGGGGCCGAGAGAGCAGTACTTC. The V call is TRBV7-3, the J call TRBJ2-7; 8 bases match TRBD1. The germline gives CDR1 SGHTA, CDR2 FQGTGA. The J segment lost 7 bases and the V segment lost 2 bases, leaving 7 bases of the junction unmatched. This CDR3 has 14 residues.

This clone was seen more than once but under ten times. The chain has TRBV27 and TRBJ2-1, with unresolved D. The germline gives CDR1 MNHEY, CDR2 SMNVEV (reference sequence). The CDR3 covers 15 residues. V was trimmed by 6 bases and J by 0 bases, leaving 12 bases between them. The CDR3 nucleotides read TGTGCCAGCAGCCTTACACCCCGCTCCTACAATGAGCAGTTCTTC. Translating it yields CASSLTPRSYNEQFF.

V is TRBV7-6 and J is TRBJ1-2, with D possibly being TRBD1 (5 bases). The CDR3 is made up of 15 amino acids. The germline CDR1 and CDR2 sequences are SGHVS and FNYEAQ. Trimming shortened V by 5 bases and J by 1 base, and 14 bases separated the two germline ends. The CDR3 DNA follows: TGTGCCAGCAGCCCGCAGGGAGACTATAACTATGGCTACACCTTC. It specifies CASSPQGDYNYGYTF.

This sequence joins TRBV6-5 and TRBJ1-2; 7 bases line up with TRBD1. The V segment lost 0 bases and the J segment 4 bases; nucleotides outside the gene matches: 5. CDR1 and CDR2 from the germline V gene are MNHEY and SVGAGI. The CDR3 extends over 15 amino acids. The CDR3 bases are TGTGCCAGCAGTTACTCACTGAACAGGGGCTATGGCTACACCTTC. This encodes CASSYSLNRGYGYTF.

The V and J genes are TRBV5-1 and TRBJ2-1, with TRBD2 identical over 10 bases. This CDR3 has 17 amino acids. The ends lost 1 base at V and 0 bases at J; junction bases unmatched: 4. Germline V CDR1 and CDR2: SGHRS, YFSETQ. For the CDR3, the DNA is TGCGCCAGCAGCTTGTTGGCTAGCGGGGGCTCCTACAATGAGCAGTTCTTC. Amino acid sequence: CASSLLASGGSYNEQFF.

The V call is TRBV6-6, the J call TRBJ1-5, with a possible D match to TRBD1 (5 bases). Germline V lookup: CDR1 MNHNY, CDR2 SVGAGI (reference sequence). The CDR3 consists of 15 residues. Between the trimmed V and J ends, which lost 8 bases and 2 bases, there was a span of 16 bases. The CDR3 loop reads CASHQQGAGNQPQHF. In DNA, the CDR3 is TGTGCCAGCCATCAGCAGGGAGCGGGCAATCAGCCCCAGCATTTT.

The chain joins TRBV27 to TRBJ1-5; D is unresolved. Trimming shortened V by 4 bases and J by 2 bases, and 12 bases separated the two germline ends. This CDR3 contains 15 residues. Germline CDR1 reads MNHEY; CDR2 reads SMNVEV (reference sequence). The CDR3 here is CASSSWVGGNQPQHF. CDR3 in DNA: TGTGCCAGCAGTTCGTGGGTTGGTGGCAATCAGCCCCAGCATTTT.

This chain uses TRBV7-2 with TRBJ1-1, with 7 bases aligning to TRBD1. J gave up 1 base and V 5 bases, and 7 bases lay outside the gene matches. Germline CDR1 is SGHTA and CDR2 is FQGNSA. The CDR3 is made up of 15 amino acids. CDR3 loop: CASSTRQGWNTEAFF. The CDR3 bases are TGTGCCAGCAGCACAAGACAGGGTTGGAACACTGAAGCTTTCTTT.

CDR3 loop: CASSQDSRTGTYNEQFF. In DNA, the CDR3 is TGCGCCAGCAGCCAAGACTCGAGGACAGGGACTTACAATGAGCAGTTCTTC. The V call is TRBV4-3, the J call TRBJ2-1; 8 bases fit TRBD1. This CDR3 has 17 amino acids. V gave up 0 bases and J gave up 4 bases; unmatched junction bases: 8. From germline, CDR1 is LGHNA and CDR2 YSLEER.

V usage is TRBV5-1 and J usage is TRBJ1-3; 7 bases are shared with TRBD1. Germline V gene lookup returns CDR1 SGHRS and CDR2 YFSETQ. V lost 0 bases and J lost 4; bases outside the gene matches: 1. The CDR3 sequence is 14 residues long. CDR3 DNA sequence: TGCGCCAGCAGCTTGGAGACAGGGGGAAACACCATATATTTT. Its translation is CASSLETGGNTIYF.

The genes are TRBV5-1 and TRBJ2-3, with 9 bases aligning to TRBD2. Germline V CDR1 and CDR2: SGHRS, YFSETQ. The CDR3 has 15 residues. Trimming took 0 bases from V and 6 from J; bases not matched to a gene: 5. The CDR3 loop is CASSLGRGGPDTQYF. CDR3 sequence (DNA): TGCGCCAGCAGCTTGGGGCGGGGGGGCCCCGATACGCAGTATTTT.

This chain connects TRBV12-5 to TRBJ1-2; the D is unclear. Trimming left V 7 bases short and J 3 bases short, with 9 bases between. The CDR3 sequence is 12 residues long. Germline V gene lookup returns CDR1 LGHNT and CDR2 FRNRAP. This chain's CDR3 is CASAPRDYGYTF. DNA for the CDR3: TGTGCTAGTGCTCCTAGGGACTATGGCTACACCTTC.

This chain connects TRBV9 to TRBJ1-2; no definite D call. The V gene's germline CDR1 is SGDLS and CDR2 YYNGEE. The CDR3 has 15 amino acids. Trimming took off 1 base at V and 1 base at J, with 11 bases between the two ends. In DNA, the CDR3 is TGTGCCAGCAGCGTAAAGAGGGAAATTAACTATGGCTACACCTTC. Translation gives CASSVKREINYGYTF.

The chain carries TRBV30 and TRBJ2-5; 8 nucleotides align to TRBD2. The CDR3 covers 16 residues. Germline CDR1 reads GTSNPN; CDR2 reads SVGIG (reference sequence). The trim removed 2 bases at V and 0 bases at J, leaving 8 bases unmatched. The CDR3 loop reads CAWSPPSGGDQETQYF. The CDR3, as DNA: TGTGCCTGGAGTCCCCCCTCGGGAGGGGACCAAGAGACCCAGTACTTC.

V usage is TRBV28 and J usage is TRBJ2-2; TRBD1 is a possible D gene (6 bases). Trimming took off 1 base at V and 7 bases at J, with 10 bases between the two ends. The germline gives CDR1 MDHEN, CDR2 SYDVKM. This CDR3 is 14 amino acids long. CDR3 protein: CASSLSGTSGELFF. In DNA form, the CDR3 reads TGTGCCAGCAGTTTATCCGGGACAAGCGGGGAGCTGTTTTTT.

This chain uses TRBV5-1 with TRBJ1-6, with D perhaps TRBD1 (5 bases). Germline V lookup: CDR1 SGHRS, CDR2 YFSETQ. The CDR3 has 17 amino acids. V dropped 2 bases and J dropped 9 bases, with 21 bases sitting between them. CDR3 DNA sequence: TGCGCCAGCAGCTTACCACCGGGGCCCGGTGGGATTTCACCCCTCCACTTT. This sequence encodes CASSLPPGPGGISPLHF.

J is TRBJ1-2 and V is TRBV18; 8 bases agree with TRBD1. The V segment lost 5 bases and the J segment 4 bases; nucleotides outside the gene matches: 6. Per germline, CDR1 KGHSH and CDR2 LQKENI. This CDR3 is built from 14 residues. CDR3 sequence (DNA): TGTGCCAGCTCAACAGGGGGGGGGACCTATGGCTACACCTTC. Translation: CASSTGGGTYGYTF.

This clone appeared a single time. The chain employs TRBV10-3 and TRBJ2-1; D is perhaps TRBD2 (6 bases). Trimming pared 5 bases from V and 7 bases from J, leaving 12 bases between. Germline-derived CDR1 and CDR2 are ENHRY and SYGVKD. The CDR3 runs 13 residues. The DNA for the CDR3 is TGTGCCATCAGTTCACTAGCCCGGAATGAGCAGTTCTTC. Amino acids: CAISSLARNEQFF.